This TCR beta chain was documented in a study of blood T cell repertoires in COVID-19. Study context: Spain, Italy and the United States supplied samples that represented acute and convalescent COVID-19. T cells, B-cell-depleted T cells, or PBMCs provided the cDNA or gDNA that served as material.

In the source study's methods: Amplifying reference gene primers gave estimates of nucleated cell counts. The repertoire was sequenced with immunoSEQ multiplex PCR; TCRdb's copy has only in-frame clones and lacks some. The V and J calls and clone size are taken from that table; D and trimming were inferred from the DNA. The data show around 100,000 clones, less than 95% seen once. The CDR3 extends over 16 amino acids. Per germline, CDR1 MDHEN and CDR2 SYDVKM. V gave up 2 bases and J gave up 7 bases, with 15 bases separating them. The sequence derives from a middle-aged man with acute or convalescent COVID-19. Sequenced sample: peripheral blood. The chain combines TRBV28 with TRBJ1-6, with no clear D. The CDR3 DNA reads as TGTGCCAGCAGTTTAGGGCAGTGGGAGCAGAATTCACCCCTCCACTTT. Protein sequence: CASSLGQWEQNSPLHF.